Below, 5 T cell receptor beta chains from the same sample are listed, as sequenced in a study of technical replicates of blood from a few donors. Profiling relied on immunoSEQ multiplex PCR, and the TCRdb table lists in-frame clones only, not all of them. The sample holds approximately 82,000 clones; 96% are singletons and the top ten take 0.3% to 0.4%. The sample consisted of T cells isolated from PBMCs. These receptors were obtained from a human donor in good health.

This clone has only one observation. This chain uses TRBV14 with TRBJ2-2; the D gene is possibly TRBD2 (5 bases). Germline lookup yields CDR1 SGHDN and CDR2 FVKESK. This CDR3 is 14 amino acids long. V was pared by 0 bases and J by 7 bases, with 9 bases between. CDR3 sequence reads: CASSQDLRDGELFF. CDR3 DNA sequence: TGTGCCAGCAGCCAAGATCTGAGGGACGGGGAGCTGTTTTTT. Supplemented by reference TRBV14 and TRBJ2-2, the full variable domain reads EAGVTQFPSHSVIEKGQTVTLRCDPISGHDNLYWYRRVMGKEIKFLLHFVKESKQDESGMPNNRFLAERTGGTYSTLKVQPAELEDSGVYFCASSQDLRDGELFFGEGSRLTVL.

The chain is built from TRBV7-9 and TRBJ1-1; the D is unclear. The V gene lost 9 bases and the J gene lost 5 bases, with 10 bases spanning the gap. CDR3 length: 11 amino acids. Germline V gene sequence: CDR1 SEHNR, CDR2 FQNEAQ (reference sequence). CDR3 loop: CASLAGTEAFF. The CDR3 nucleotides read TGTGCCAGTCTGGCGGGTACTGAAGCTTTCTTT.

This chain uses TRBV5-1 with TRBJ2-1; TRBD1 agrees at 10 bases. The CDR3 is 16 amino acids. V trimming: 0 bases; J trimming: 6 bases; junction bases outside the gene matches: 6. CDR1 is SGHRS, CDR2 YFSETQ, per germline. The CDR3 is CASSLAGQGGTNEQFF. Written as DNA, the CDR3 is TGCGCCAGCAGCTTGGCCGGACAGGGGGGTACCAATGAGCAGTTCTTC.

This clone is a singleton in its sample. The rearrangement uses TRBV19 and TRBJ2-3; TRBD2 matches 7 bases. The length of the CDR3 is 14 residues. Losses at the gene ends were 5 bases for V and 1 base for J; bases not matched to a gene: 3. The germline V gene encodes CDR1 LNHDA and CDR2 SQIVND (reference sequence). The CDR3 spells CASSLGGGTDTQYF. Written as DNA, the CDR3 is TGTGCCAGTAGTTTGGGGGGGGGCACAGATACGCAGTATTTT.

The rearrangement joins TRBV28 to TRBJ2-7; 9 positions match TRBD1. The CDR3 contains 15 residues. The ends lost 4 bases at V and 5 bases at J; junction bases unmatched: 9. Germline CDR1 is MDHEN and CDR2 is SYDVKM. The CDR3 nucleotides are TGTGCCAGCAGTTCCCCTCACAGGGGGCGCGACGAGCAGTACTTC. Protein: CASSSPHRGRDEQYF.